The 30 T cell receptor beta chains given below trace back to one sample, sequenced in a study of CD8 T cells in ankylosing spondylitis. General study points: About 8 highly homologous variants made up a TCR beta motif, and this motif appeared characteristic of ankylosing spondylitis blood.

TCRdb processed the 5' RACE reads anew with MiXCR; each CDR3 protein has one entry. This table has 250,000 to 350,000 distinct CDR3 sequences, around 8% appearing once. The antigens for these receptors are not known. The sequenced sample consisted of blood, either unsorted or a sorted T cell fraction (not recorded which). The receptors derive from a male donor with ankylosing spondylitis.

There are a few counts of this clonotype. The V call is TRBV7-9, the J call TRBJ1-1; perhaps TRBD1 as D (5 bases). With 6 bases removed from V and 4 bases from J, the gap between germline ends came to 15 bases. CDR1 and CDR2 (germline): SEHNR, FQNEAQ (reference sequence). The CDR3 contains 14 residues. CDR3 residues: CASRSTGESTEAFF. Here the CDR3 DNA reads TGTGCCAGCAGGTCGACGGGGGAATCCACTGAAGCTTTCTTT.

This clonotype was seen only a few times. As DNA, the CDR3 is TGTGCCAGCAGTGTCTCCGGGACCAACACTGAAGCTTTCTTT. Its translation is CASSVSGTNTEAFF. This chain connects TRBV6-1 to TRBJ1-1, with a tentative D call TRBD1 (5 bases). V dropped 4 bases and J dropped 2 bases, with 11 bases sitting between them. Germline V gene lookup returns CDR1 MNHNS and CDR2 SASEGT. The CDR3 spans 14 residues.

This clonotype was seen a few times. CDR3 loop: CASSQDRVEVDYEQYF. The CDR3 region has the DNA TGCGCCAGCAGCCAAGACAGGGTGGAAGTGGACTACGAGCAGTACTTC. The chain recombines TRBV4-1 with TRBJ2-7, with D possibly matching TRBD1 (5 bases). V was clipped by 0 bases and J by 3 bases, with 15 bases between them. Per the germline V gene, CDR1 is MGHRA and CDR2 is YSYEKL. This CDR3 region has 16 residues.

The gene calls are TRBV9 and TRBJ2-5; possible D gene TRBD1, 7 bases. The CDR3 spans 14 residues. CDR1 SGDLS and CDR2 YYNGEE come from the germline V gene. Trimming removed 3 bases from V and 1 base from J, with 10 bases in between. The CDR3 nucleotides are TGTGCCAGCAGCGGGGGGGACAGCCAAGAGACCCAGTACTTC. Its translation: CASSGGDSQETQYF.

CDR3 sequence: CASSSEPRAYEQYF. The CDR3 bases are TGTGCCAGCAGTTCGGAGCCCCGGGCCTACGAGCAGTACTTC. The chain links TRBV27 to TRBJ2-7; D gene ambiguous. CDR3 size: 14 residues. The germline V gene encodes CDR1 MNHEY and CDR2 SMNVEV (reference sequence). The V gene lost 4 bases and the J gene lost 2 bases, with 12 bases spanning the gap.

The table lists this clonotype with many counts. This chain joins TRBV7-8 and TRBJ1-1; D not resolved. Trimming shortened V by 4 bases and J by 10 bases, and 13 bases separated the two germline ends. This CDR3 is built from 12 residues. Germline V gene data show CDR1 as SGHVS and CDR2 as FQNEAQ. The CDR3 spells CASSSGSSGAFF. CDR3 bases: TGTGCCAGCAGCTCCGGGTCGAGCGGAGCTTTCTTT.

The rearrangement joins TRBV12-3 or TRBV12-4 to TRBJ2-2, with 9 bases fitting TRBD1. With V trimmed by 7 bases and J by 4 bases, 10 bases remained unmatched. This CDR3 contains 16 residues. The CDR3 coding sequence is TGTGCCAGCACCGTACACCGGGACAGGGTCACCGGGGAGCTGTTTTTT. This encodes CASTVHRDRVTGELFF.

This clonotype came up a few times. The V gene is TRBV5-1, the J gene TRBJ2-2, with D tentatively TRBD2 (6 bases). Trimming stripped 8 bases from V and 0 bases from J, with 8 bases between. Germline CDR1 reads SGHRS; CDR2 reads YFSETQ. The CDR3 runs 13 residues. Written as DNA, the CDR3 is TGCGCCAGTAGGACTACGAACACCGGGGAGCTGTTTTTT. The encoded protein is CASRTTNTGELFF.

The chain is built from TRBV12-3 or TRBV12-4 and TRBJ2-1; maybe TRBD1 (5 bases). There are 13 residues in the CDR3. Trimming removed 1 base from V and 14 bases from J, with 15 bases in between. CDR3 nucleotide sequence: TGTGCCAGCAGTTTAGATCCTAGTAGGGGTAAGTTCTTC. Protein sequence: CASSLDPSRGKFF.

This clonotype was found a few times. The chain is built from TRBV20-1 and TRBJ2-1; 10 positions agree with TRBD2. Trimming took 0 bases from V and 7 from J; bases not matched to a gene: 15. The CDR3 has 18 residues. Germline values: CDR1 DFQATT, CDR2 SNEGSKA (reference sequence). In nucleotides, the CDR3 is TGCAGTGCTAGAGATCGTCTGTCTAGCGGGAGAGGTGGGAATGAGCAGTTCTTC. Translated: CSARDRLSSGRGGNEQFF.

This clonotype appeared a single time. The CDR3 is CASSWDRESSYEQYF. CDR3 DNA: TGTGCCAGTAGTTGGGACAGGGAATCCTCCTACGAGCAGTACTTC. J is TRBJ2-7 and V is TRBV19; 9 bases match TRBD1. The junction had 5 bases not matched to a gene; V was cut back by 5 bases and J by 0 bases. CDR3 length equals 15 residues. CDR1 is LNHDA, CDR2 SQIVND, per germline (reference sequence).

This clonotype showed up just a few times. The chain recombines TRBV29-1 with TRBJ1-1; no firm D call. V lost 1 base, J lost 2 bases, and 11 bases lay in between. Looked up from germline, CDR1 is SQVTM and CDR2 is ANQGSEA. The CDR3 runs to 14 residues. This chain's CDR3 is CSVEGWAANTEAFF. Here the CDR3 DNA reads TGCAGCGTTGAAGGCTGGGCAGCTAACACTGAAGCTTTCTTT.

This clonotype was recorded a few times. V gene TRBV20-1 combines with J gene TRBJ2-2, with TRBD2 matching over 9 bases. The CDR3 runs 14 residues. Trimming cost V 7 bases and J 3 bases; bases outside gene matches: 6. CDR1 is DFQATT, CDR2 SNEGSKA, per germline (reference sequence). In nucleotides, the CDR3 is TGCAGTGTTATATTAGCGGGAGACACCGGGGAGCTGTTTTTT. It encodes CSVILAGDTGELFF.

The chain joins TRBV5-5 to TRBJ2-1, with 9 bases fitting TRBD1. The CDR3 is made up of 14 amino acids. Trimming at V came to 1 base and at J to 6 bases, leaving 2 bases not matched to a gene. Per germline, CDR1 SGHKS and CDR2 YYEKEE (reference sequence). CDR3 in amino acids: CASSLTGGRNEQFF. CDR3 sequence (DNA): TGTGCCAGCAGCTTGACAGGGGGCCGCAATGAGCAGTTCTTC.

J is TRBJ2-1 and V is TRBV5-1, with a tentative D call TRBD1 (5 bases). CDR1 is SGHRS, CDR2 YFSETQ, per germline. The CDR3 runs 14 residues. V gave up 0 bases and J gave up 8 bases, with 12 bases separating them. For the CDR3, the DNA is TGCGCCAGCAGCTTGGCCCCTGGCAGGGATGAGCAGTTCTTC. Translated: CASSLAPGRDEQFF.

This clonotype turned up a few times. The V gene is TRBV10-3, the J gene TRBJ1-5; D not resolved. Germline lookup yields CDR1 ENHRY and CDR2 SYGVKD. This CDR3 comprises 13 residues. V shed 6 bases and J shed 3 bases, with 9 bases lying between them. The DNA for the CDR3 is TGTGCCATCAGCGAAGGGAACAATCAGCCCCAGCATTTT. Translating gives CAISEGNNQPQHF.

This clonotype was counted ten times or more. The CDR3 region has the DNA TGCGCCAGCAGATGGCTAGCGGTTAGCTACAATGAGCAGTTCTTC. Translated: CASRWLAVSYNEQFF. This chain joins TRBV5-1 and TRBJ2-1; 7 bases agree with TRBD2. Unmatched junction bases numbered 8, after V lost 5 bases and J lost 3 bases. CDR1 is SGHRS, CDR2 YFSETQ, per germline. This CDR3 is built from 15 residues.

A few counts support this clonotype. The rearrangement joins TRBV2 to TRBJ2-1, with D possibly matching TRBD1 (6 bases). Trimming cost V 2 bases and J 7 bases, with 9 bases left between them. Germline loops: CDR1 SNHLY, CDR2 FYNNEI. The CDR3 has 13 residues. The DNA for the CDR3 is TGTGCCAGCAGTGAAACAGGGATAAATGAGCAGTTCTTC. Its translation: CASSETGINEQFF.

The chain employs TRBV18 and TRBJ2-3; tentatively, D is TRBD2 (6 bases). The CDR3 is made up of 15 amino acids. V gave up 2 bases and J gave up 2 bases, with 11 bases separating them. Germline V CDR1 and CDR2: KGHSH, LQKENI. CDR3 residues: CASSPAGPTTDTQYF. CDR3 sequence (DNA): TGTGCCAGCTCACCAGCGGGACCCACCACAGATACGCAGTATTTT.

This clonotype was observed many times. The rearrangement links TRBV27 to TRBJ2-1; TRBD2 agrees at 14 bases. This CDR3 region has 15 residues. In germline, CDR1 is MNHEY, CDR2 SMNVEV (reference sequence). V gave up 6 bases and J gave up 6 bases; unmatched junction bases: 4. CDR3 amino acids: CASRLGLAGGNEQFF. DNA for the CDR3: TGTGCCAGCAGACTTGGACTAGCGGGGGGCAATGAGCAGTTCTTC.

This clonotype was picked up a small number of times. The V and J genes are TRBV5-1 and TRBJ1-2; a weak D match, TRBD1 (6 bases). CDR3 length: 15 amino acids. Germline V gives CDR1 SGHRS, CDR2 YFSETQ. Trimming cost V 0 bases and J 8 bases, with 17 bases left between them. CDR3 residues: CASSLGMTGGDGYTF. For the CDR3, the DNA is TGCGCCAGCAGCTTGGGGATGACAGGAGGGGACGGCTACACCTTC.

This clonotype has ten or more counts. J is TRBJ2-1 and V is TRBV25-1; tentatively, D is TRBD2 (6 bases). The germline V gene encodes CDR1 MGHDK and CDR2 SYGVNS. CDR3 size: 16 residues. V was shortened by 3 bases and J by 4 bases, with 16 bases between the two germline ends. Written as DNA, the CDR3 is TGTGCCAGCAGTGATCGGGGGATAGGGGTTTACAATGAGCAGTTCTTC. Translated: CASSDRGIGVYNEQFF.

This clonotype was counted ten times or more. This chain joins TRBV9 and TRBJ2-7; TRBD2 is a possible D gene (8 bases). The germline CDR1 and CDR2 sequences are SGDLS and YYNGEE. CDR3 size: 15 residues. With 3 bases removed from V and 2 bases from J, the gap between germline ends came to 15 bases. The CDR3 region has the DNA TGTGCCAGCAGCGAGGGGGCGGGAGGTCCCTACGAGCAGTACTTC. Translation: CASSEGAGGPYEQYF.

In this sample, this clonotype turned up many times. The chain joins TRBV7-2 to TRBJ2-2; 8 bases align to TRBD2. This CDR3 is built from 15 residues. The junction had 2 bases not matched to a gene; V was cut back by 5 bases and J by 0 bases. CDR1 SGHTA and CDR2 FQGNSA come from the germline V gene. CDR3 protein: CASSPSGPNTGELFF. The CDR3 DNA reads as TGTGCCAGCAGCCCTAGCGGGCCGAACACCGGGGAGCTGTTTTTT. Full variable domain (missing parts from reference TRBV7-2 and TRBJ2-2): GAGVSQSPSNKVTEKGKDVELRCDPISGHTALYWYRQSLGQGLEFLIYFQGNSAPDKSGLPSDRFSAERTGGSVSTLTIQRTQQEDSAVYLCASSPSGPNTGELFFGEGSRLTVL.

This clonotype turned up a few times. J is TRBJ2-7 and V is TRBV7-2, with 7 bases that match TRBD1. With V trimmed by 5 bases and J by 6 bases, 13 bases remained unmatched. Germline loops: CDR1 SGHTA, CDR2 FQGNSA. This CDR3 region has 15 residues. The CDR3 DNA follows: TGTGCCAGCAGCATACTTACAGGGGCGACAGGCGAGCAGTACTTC. It translates to CASSILTGATGEQYF.

This clonotype was recorded a few times. The rearrangement links TRBV11-3 to TRBJ2-7; TRBD2 matches 9 bases. CDR1 SGHNT and CDR2 YENEEA come from the germline V gene. Losses at the gene ends were 1 base for V and 5 bases for J; bases not matched to a gene: 6. The CDR3 runs 15 residues. The DNA of the CDR3 is TGTGCCAGCAGCTTAGGCGGGAGGGCCATGGACGAGCAGTACTTC. Residues: CASSLGGRAMDEQYF.

This clonotype was detected only once. This chain links TRBV5-6 with TRBJ1-1; 7 positions agree with TRBD1. Germline CDR1 is SGHDT and CDR2 is YYEEEE. This CDR3 spans 15 amino acids. Germline trimming cut 3 bases from V and 4 bases from J; bases unmatched to any gene: 9. CDR3 loop: CASSYMTGIVTEAFF. In DNA form, the CDR3 reads TGTGCCAGCAGCTATATGACAGGGATTGTCACTGAAGCTTTCTTT. Together with reference TRBV5-6 and TRBJ1-1, the CDR3 gives the full variable domain: DAGVTQSPTHLIKTRGQQVTLRCSPKSGHDTVSWYQQALGQGPQFIFQYYEEEERQRGNFPDRFSGHQFPNYSSELNVNALLLGDSALYLCASSYMTGIVTEAFFGQGTRLTVV.

The CDR3 loop reads CASTPTGAYEQYF. DNA of the CDR3: TGTGCCAGCACCCCGACAGGGGCCTACGAGCAGTACTTC. The V and J genes are TRBV6-2 or TRBV6-3 and TRBJ2-7, with 8 nucleotides matching TRBD1. Losses at the gene ends were 7 bases for V and 2 bases for J; bases not matched to a gene: 4. Germline V gives CDR1 MNHEY, CDR2 SVGEGT. The CDR3 contains 13 residues.

This chain links TRBV9 with TRBJ2-7, with no clear D. Germline CDR1 SGDLS, CDR2 YYNGEE. CDR3 length: 13 amino acids. V was cut by 0 bases and J by 5 bases, with 9 bases left in between. CDR3 sequence reads: CASSVGHQDEQYF. The CDR3 DNA is TGTGCCAGCAGCGTAGGGCACCAGGACGAGCAGTACTTC.

This chain connects TRBV2 to TRBJ1-6, with 11 positions matching TRBD1. In germline, CDR1 is SNHLY, CDR2 FYNNEI. V was pared by 10 bases and J by 11 bases, with 13 bases of the junction left unmatched. The CDR3 is 15 amino acids. The CDR3 reads CAKQVSGQGGTPLHF. As DNA, the CDR3 is TGTGCCAAGCAAGTGTCGGGACAGGGGGGGACACCCCTCCACTTT.